The T cell receptor (beta chain) described here comes from a study of blood T cell repertoires in COVID-19. About the research overall: Some COVID-19 samples were acute and others convalescent; all came from the United States, Italy and Spain. The analysed material was cDNA or gDNA that came from T cells, B-cell-depleted T cells, or PBMCs.

Germline loops: CDR1 SGDLS, CDR2 YYNGEE. This CDR3 is built from 13 residues. The V and J ends lost 1 base and 2 bases respectively, with 6 bases between them. As to this clone: This sample includes further DNA sequences coding for the same CDR3.

All enrollees were roughly 18 to 95 years old and from 20 to 30 US areas. As handled by the study authors: Estimates of nucleated cell counts were drawn from the amplification of reference gene primers. Profiling relied on immunoSEQ multiplex PCR, and the TCRdb table lists in-frame clones only, not all of them. D and trimming come from the DNA, and the V and J calls and clone size come from that table. Of 220,000 or so clones in the sample, approximately 90% are singletons; the top ten hold 0.87%. Sequencing was carried out using PBMCs or T cells enriched from blood (not recorded which). This clonotype was obtained from a man over 45 who had been exposed to COVID-19. The chain uses TRBV9 and TRBJ2-5, with D unresolved. The CDR3 here is CASSVYGQETQYF. The DNA of the CDR3 is TGTGCCAGCAGCGTATACGGGCAAGAGACCCAGTACTTC.